A single sample gave rise to the 10 T cell receptor beta chains below, sequenced in a study of prognosis after radiotherapy for stage I lung cancer. Two-round multiplex PCR on genomic DNA was the method by which TCR beta CDR3 was amplified. Primers specific to each TRBV and TRBJ gene were used in first-round PCR. TCRdb itself ran the multiplex PCR reads through MiXCR, one entry per CDR3 protein. The sample yields about 51,000 distinct CDR3 sequences, about 32% seen once. This specimen was PBMCs, taken before or after stereotactic body radiation therapy (not recorded which). All receptors derive from a donor aged 50 or older with non-small cell lung cancer.

Concerning this clonotype itself: This sequence is one base from a far larger clone and is likely a read error. V and J are TRBV6-4 and TRBJ1-3, with D possibly matching TRBD1 (5 bases). Germline V gene lookup returns CDR1 MRHNA and CDR2 SNTAGT. Trimming took off 4 bases at V and 0 bases at J, with 13 bases between the two ends. The CDR3 loop spans 16 amino acids. CDR3 in amino acids: CASSVGPGASGNTIYF. The CDR3 region has the DNA TGTGCCAGCAGTGTGGGGCCCGGGGCCTCTGGAAACACCATATATTTT.

This clonotype was found many times. The chain recombines TRBV20-1 with TRBJ2-7, with 9 nucleotides matching TRBD1. The CDR3 has 14 amino acids. The germline CDR1 and CDR2 sequences are DFQATT and SNEGSKA (reference sequence). Trimming cost V 4 bases and J 2 bases; bases outside gene matches: 6. The CDR3 sequence: CSANPGQGTYEQYF. The CDR3 DNA follows: TGCAGTGCTAATCCAGGACAGGGGACCTACGAGCAGTACTTC.

In its sample, this clonotype was seen many times. J is TRBJ2-7 and V is TRBV6-1, with a tentative D call TRBD1 (5 bases). This CDR3 spans 15 amino acids. V shed 10 bases and J shed 3 bases, with 22 bases lying between them. The germline V gene has CDR1 MNHNS and CDR2 SASEGT. The CDR3 nucleotides read TGTGCCACCGACGGCGAATGGGGCCGTAGCTACGAGCAGTACTTC. Its protein product is CATDGEWGRSYEQYF.

Concerning this clonotype itself: Since a much larger clone is just one base distant, this may be a read error. The J gene is TRBJ2-7, the V gene TRBV6-1, with 8 nucleotides matching TRBD1. V dropped 5 bases and J dropped 3; count of bases not matched to a gene: 6. Germline V CDR1 and CDR2: MNHNS, SASEGT. The CDR3 loop spans 14 amino acids. CDR3 in DNA: TGTGCCAGCAGTACCACGACAGGGGTCTACGAGCAGTACTTC. Its protein product is CASSTTTGVYEQYF.

In regard to this clonotype: A single base separates this from a much larger clone, so it may be a read error. This chain uses TRBV11-2 with TRBJ2-5; TRBD2 agrees at 16 bases. V lost 5 bases, J lost 8 bases, and 11 bases stayed unmatched. Germline CDR1 SGHAT, CDR2 FQNNGV. This CDR3 spans 17 amino acids. The CDR3 DNA reads as TGTGCCAGCAGCACAGGGACTAGCGGGAGGGGGAGGGATACCCAGTACTTC. It specifies CASSTGTSGRGRDTQYF.

This clonotype came up many times. Written as DNA, the CDR3 is TGTGCCAGCTCTCCGTACGCGGTGCTAGCCAAAAACATTCAGTACTTC. This translates into CASSPYAVLAKNIQYF. The chain combines TRBV18 with TRBJ2-4; D unclear. The CDR3 length is 16 residues. The V and J ends lost 6 bases and 0 bases respectively, with 15 bases between them. The germline V gene encodes CDR1 KGHSH and CDR2 LQKENI.

This clonotype was found many times. V and J are TRBV11-3 and TRBJ2-1, with 13 nucleotides matching TRBD2. Germline lookup yields CDR1 SGHNT and CDR2 YENEEA. V gave up 6 bases and J gave up 9 bases; unmatched junction bases: 8. This CDR3 spans 15 amino acids. CDR3 sequence (DNA): TGTGCCAGCAGTTCTGGACTAGCGGGGGCTGGTGAGCAGTTCTTC. It codes for CASSSGLAGAGEQFF.

This clonotype appeared a few times. This may be a read error, as it is one base from a much larger clone. The chain uses TRBV15 and TRBJ2-1; D perhaps matches TRBD1 (6 bases). The CDR3 is made up of 16 amino acids. The ends were cut back, 3 bases at V and 6 bases at J, with 18 bases in the middle. Germline-derived CDR1 and CDR2 are LNHNV and YYDKDF (reference sequence). The CDR3 DNA is TGTGCCACCAGCAGGGAAGCGACAGGACTCCCCAATGAGCAGTTCTTC. Translated, it gives CATSREATGLPNEQFF. The full variable domain, its missing parts supplied by reference TRBV15 and TRBJ2-1, is DAMVIQNPRYQVTQFGKPVTLSCSQTLNHNVMYWYQQKSSQAPKLLFHYYDKDFNNEADTPDNFQSRRPNTSFCFLDIRSPGLGDTAMYLCATSREATGLPNEQFFGPGTRLTVL.

The sample holds many counts of this clonotype. Sequence at one end of the junction differs from germline and may be a read error. The chain employs TRBV30 and TRBJ2-7; D is possibly TRBD1 (6 bases). The CDR3 covers 9 residues. CDR1 is GTSNPN, CDR2 SVGIG, per germline (reference sequence). CDR3 residues: CARPGTRNF. The CDR3 nucleotides are TGTGCCCGCCCCGGGACAAGGAACTTC.

The chain joins TRBV7-2 to TRBJ1-6, with D unresolved. Trimming took off 7 bases at V and 9 bases at J, with 10 bases between the two ends. The CDR3 contains 12 residues. Germline assignment: CDR1 SGHTA and CDR2 FQGNSA. The CDR3 loop is CASICASSPLHF. CDR3 DNA sequence: TGTGCCAGCATCTGTGCCAGTTCACCCCTCCACTTT.